Described below is a single T cell receptor (beta chain) sequence and its context. This sample stems from a study of blood T cell repertoires in COVID-19. Study-level information: Spain, Italy and the United States supplied samples that represented acute and convalescent COVID-19. T cells, B-cell-depleted T cells, or PBMCs supplied cDNA or gDNA.

As processed by the authors: The authors estimated nucleated cell counts from reference gene primer amplification. Assay: immunoSEQ multiplex PCR; the TCRdb copy retains only in-frame clones and omits some. The DNA was the basis for D and trimming; V, J and clone size are from that table. Here the sample spans fewer than 350,000 clones, around four fifths being singletons. CDR3 length equals 16 residues. The TCR comes from a woman aged 50 to 60 with active or convalescent COVID-19. This chain connects TRBV21-1 to TRBJ2-7; the D call TRBD2 from the table was never checked on the DNA. TRBV21-1 is flagged as a pseudogene. Sequencing used peripheral blood. The CDR3: CASSSAGGGWTHEQYF. CDR3 sequence (DNA): TGTGCCAGCAGCTCAGCGGGCGGGGGCTGGACCCACGAGCAGTACTTC.